This T cell receptor (beta chain) was recovered during a study of graft-versus-host responses after intestinal transplantation. Across the whole study: Each patient got anti-thymocyte globulin induction, then tacrolimus and steroids for roughly 3 years. Study-wide results and limits: Individuals who had graft-donor T cell macrochimerism had allografts that showed high graft-versus-host to host-versus-graft clonal ratios. With peak circulating GvH clone levels came an association with early post-transplant HvG declines.

The assay was immunoSEQ multiplex PCR, and TCRdb's table has in-frame clones only and misses some. Here the sample spans about 130,000 clones, 80% to 95% being singletons. Comments on this clone: As yet, its antigen is unknown.

V shed 6 bases, J shed 3 bases, and the junction held 6 bases outside the gene matches. Germline CDR1 reads SGHRS; CDR2 reads YFSETQ. This CDR3 has 13 amino acids. The material was unstimulated CD4+ T cells sorted from spleen or lymph node cells, obtained before intestinal transplant. This receptor was taken from a human donor who received an intestinal transplant. The gene calls are TRBV5-1 and TRBJ2-7; 7 nucleotides agree with TRBD1. Written as DNA, the CDR3 is TGCGCCAGCACCGAGACAGGGAACTACGAGCAGTACTTC. It specifies CASTETGNYEQYF.